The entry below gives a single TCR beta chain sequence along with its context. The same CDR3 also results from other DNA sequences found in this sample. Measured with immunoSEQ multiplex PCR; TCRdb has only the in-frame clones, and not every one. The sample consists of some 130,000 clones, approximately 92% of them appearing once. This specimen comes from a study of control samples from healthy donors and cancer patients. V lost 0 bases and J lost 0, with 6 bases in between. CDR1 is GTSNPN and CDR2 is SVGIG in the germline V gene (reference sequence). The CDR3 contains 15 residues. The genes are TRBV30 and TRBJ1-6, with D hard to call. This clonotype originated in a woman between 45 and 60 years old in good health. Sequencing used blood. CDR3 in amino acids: CAWSVGSSYNSPLHF. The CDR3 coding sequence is TGTGCCTGGAGTGTAGGCAGCTCCTATAATTCACCCCTCCACTTT.